Each of the 4 T cell receptor beta chains below was sequenced from the same sample in a study of control samples from healthy donors and cancer patients. The method was immunoSEQ multiplex PCR; TCRdb's version includes in-frame clones alone and lacks a portion of them. This repertoire includes under 200,000 clones. The specimen was blood. The receptors come from a woman aged 25-40 years in good health.

The CDR3 is CASSMDREVTEAFF. The DNA of the CDR3 is TGTGCCAGCAGCATGGACAGAGAAGTCACTGAAGCTTTCTTT. This sequence joins TRBV5-4 and TRBJ1-1, with D possibly being TRBD1 (6 bases). V lost 4 bases, J lost 4 bases, and 14 bases lay in between. Germline values: CDR1 SGHNT, CDR2 YYREEE (reference sequence). The CDR3 spans 14 residues.

The V and J genes are TRBV28 and TRBJ1-2; 7 nucleotides agree with TRBD1. J was trimmed by 1 base and V by 1 base; bases with no gene match: 15. The CDR3 extends over 19 amino acids. Germline V gives CDR1 MDHEN, CDR2 SYDVKM. The CDR3: CASSLLGVPGQNFNYGYTF. Written as DNA, the CDR3 is TGTGCCAGCAGTTTATTGGGGGTCCCGGGACAGAACTTTAACTATGGCTACACCTTC.

This chain uses TRBV7-3 with TRBJ2-7; 7 positions match TRBD1. There are 15 residues in the CDR3. From germline, CDR1 is SGHTA and CDR2 FQGTGA. The V and J ends lost 4 bases and 7 bases, in that order; junction bases with no gene match: 13. CDR3 sequence: CASSSQQGHPKEQYF. In nucleotides, the CDR3 is TGTGCCAGCAGCTCTCAACAGGGGCATCCCAAGGAGCAGTACTTC.

The rearrangement uses TRBV27 and TRBJ1-5; D gene uncertain. The V gene's germline CDR1 is MNHEY and CDR2 SMNVEV (reference sequence). This CDR3 has 13 residues. Trimming removed 4 bases from V and 6 bases from J, with 10 bases in between. As DNA, the CDR3 is TGTGCCAGCAGTTCTCGGGAGTCTCAGCCCCAGCATTTT. Translation: CASSSRESQPQHF.